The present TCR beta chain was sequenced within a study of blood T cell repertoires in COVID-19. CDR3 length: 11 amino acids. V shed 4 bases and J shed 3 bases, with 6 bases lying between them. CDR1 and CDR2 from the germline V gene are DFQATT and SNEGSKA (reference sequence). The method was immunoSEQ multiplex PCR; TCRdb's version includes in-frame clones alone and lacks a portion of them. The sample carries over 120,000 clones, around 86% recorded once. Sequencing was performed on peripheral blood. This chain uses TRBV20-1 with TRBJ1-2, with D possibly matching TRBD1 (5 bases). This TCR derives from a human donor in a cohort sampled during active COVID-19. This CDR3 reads CSAKTDYGYTF. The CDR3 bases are TGCAGTGCTAAGACAGACTATGGCTACACCTTC.